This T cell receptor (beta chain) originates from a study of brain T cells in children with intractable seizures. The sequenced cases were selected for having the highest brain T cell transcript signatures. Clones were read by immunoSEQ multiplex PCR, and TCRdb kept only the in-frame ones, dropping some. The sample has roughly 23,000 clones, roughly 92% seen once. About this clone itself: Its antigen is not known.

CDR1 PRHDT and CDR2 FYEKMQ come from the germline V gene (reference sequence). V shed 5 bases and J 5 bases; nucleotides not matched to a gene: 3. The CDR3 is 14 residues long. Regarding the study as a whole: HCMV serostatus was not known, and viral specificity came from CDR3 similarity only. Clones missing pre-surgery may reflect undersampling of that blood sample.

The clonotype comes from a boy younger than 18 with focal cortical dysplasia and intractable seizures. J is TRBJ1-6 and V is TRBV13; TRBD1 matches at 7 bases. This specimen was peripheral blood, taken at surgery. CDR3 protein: CASSLGTDNSPLHF. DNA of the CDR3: TGTGCCAGCAGCCTTGGGACAGATAATTCACCCCTCCACTTT.